The 31 T cell receptor beta chains below come from one sample, sequenced in a study of long-term antiretroviral therapy in people with HIV. immunoSEQ v3.0 was run at survey level. Method: immunoSEQ multiplex PCR; TCRdb's copy keeps in-frame clones and lacks some. Among 20,000 to 25,000 clones listed, about nine tenths were seen once. The material was unsorted PBMCs, obtained 0.2 years before starting antiretroviral therapy. These TCRs come from a man between 18 and 29 years old with HIV.

The chain joins TRBV30 to TRBJ2-1; 11 nucleotides agree with TRBD2. In germline, CDR1 is GTSNPN, CDR2 SVGIG (reference sequence). The CDR3 contains 14 residues. The V and J ends lost 6 bases and 4 bases, in that order; junction bases with no gene match: 5. The DNA of the CDR3 is TGTGCCTGCGAGACTAGCGGGGCTTACAATGAGCAGTTCTTC. Protein: CACETSGAYNEQFF.

This rearrangement joins TRBV5-6 to TRBJ1-1, with 7 positions matching TRBD1. The germline V gene has CDR1 SGHDT and CDR2 YYEEEE. V dropped 7 bases and J dropped 6; count of bases not matched to a gene: 12. The length of the CDR3 is 14 residues. This CDR3 is CASVGGTGVPEAFF. The CDR3 DNA reads TGTGCCAGCGTCGGGGGAACAGGGGTGCCTGAAGCTTTCTTT.

This clone was observed once. The chain has TRBV7-9 and TRBJ2-1; no reliable D call. Germline loops: CDR1 SEHNR, CDR2 FQNEAQ (reference sequence). This CDR3 has 15 residues. The V end was cut by 8 bases, the J end by 0 bases, with 14 bases between. The CDR3 DNA sequence: TGTGCCAGCCAAACCAGAGGTAGCTCCTACAATGAGCAGTTCTTC. Protein sequence: CASQTRGSSYNEQFF.

The V gene is TRBV4-3, the J gene TRBJ2-5; tentative D call: TRBD2 (6 bases). The V end was cut by 0 bases, the J end by 2 bases, with 13 bases between. There are 16 residues in the CDR3. The germline V gene encodes CDR1 LGHNA and CDR2 YSLEER. CDR3 bases: TGCGCCAGCAGCCAAGACGGGGGTCCGAGTCAAGAGACCCAGTACTTC. Encoded protein: CASSQDGGPSQETQYF.

In its sample, this clone was seen once. Other DNA sequences in this sample translate to the same CDR3. This chain links TRBV11-2 with TRBJ2-7; D possibly corresponds to TRBD2 (7 bases). V gave up 5 bases and J gave up 3 bases, with 11 bases separating them. CDR1 is SGHAT and CDR2 is FQNNGV in the germline V gene. CDR3 length: 13 residues. This CDR3 reads CASSPRGGYEQYF. CDR3 sequence (DNA): TGTGCCAGCAGCCCTAGGGGGGGCTACGAGCAGTACTTC.

This clone was detected once. This rearrangement joins TRBV30 to TRBJ2-7, with 9 bases identical to TRBD1. CDR1 is GTSNPN and CDR2 is SVGIG in the germline V gene (reference sequence). The length of the CDR3 is 12 residues. The V segment lost 3 bases and the J segment 7 bases; nucleotides outside the gene matches: 4. In DNA form, the CDR3 reads TGTGCCTGGAGCGTGACAGGGGGGGAGCAGTACTTC. Translating it yields CAWSVTGGEQYF.

The chain links TRBV9 to TRBJ2-1, with no clear D. CDR3 length: 13 residues. V shed 0 bases and J shed 6 bases, with 7 bases lying between them. Germline V gene lookup returns CDR1 SGDLS and CDR2 YYNGEE. This CDR3 is CASSVGNPNEQFF. The CDR3 DNA is TGTGCCAGCAGCGTAGGGAATCCCAATGAGCAGTTCTTC.

V gene TRBV19 combines with J gene TRBJ1-2, with D hard to call. The germline V gene encodes CDR1 LNHDA and CDR2 SQIVND (reference sequence). Trimming pared 8 bases from V and 6 bases from J, leaving 7 bases between. The CDR3 loop spans 10 amino acids. DNA for the CDR3: TGTGCCAGTCGGGCGAATGGCTACACCTTC. Amino acid sequence: CASRANGYTF.

The chain employs TRBV5-6 and TRBJ2-1, with a weak D call TRBD2 (5 bases). The germline CDR1 and CDR2 sequences are SGHDT and YYEEEE. The germline V and J ends were trimmed by 4 bases and 3 bases, with 11 bases remaining between them. There are 14 residues in the CDR3. This CDR3 is CASSPGSFYNEQFF. The CDR3, as DNA: TGTGCCAGCAGCCCGGGAAGTTTCTACAATGAGCAGTTCTTC.

The sample holds a few counts of this clone. The chain links TRBV9 to TRBJ2-3; D assignment may be TRBD1 or TRBD2 (6 bases each). This CDR3 comprises 17 residues. The V end was cut by 1 base, the J end by 2 bases, with 17 bases between. CDR1 is SGDLS, CDR2 YYNGEE, per germline. CDR3 amino acids: CASSVSSGGHPTDTQYF. DNA for the CDR3: TGTGCCAGCAGCGTAAGCTCCGGGGGCCACCCCACAGATACGCAGTATTTT.

The chain uses TRBV11-2 and TRBJ2-1; TRBD2 matches 13 bases. The germline V gene has CDR1 SGHAT and CDR2 FQNNGV. The CDR3 has 19 amino acids. J was trimmed by 10 bases and V by 4 bases; bases with no gene match: 19. As DNA, the CDR3 is TGTGCCAGCAGCTCCGGTATAACCCTCGCGGGACTAGCGGGACTAGAGCAGTTCTTC. This translates into CASSSGITLAGLAGLEQFF.

The genes are TRBV6-1 and TRBJ1-1; no definite D call. Germline-derived CDR1 and CDR2 are MNHNS and SASEGT. The V and J ends lost 7 bases and 0 bases respectively, with 6 bases between them. This CDR3 spans 12 amino acids. The CDR3, as DNA: TGTGCCAGCAATCGGATGAACACTGAAGCTTTCTTT. Protein: CASNRMNTEAFF.

CDR3 nucleotide sequence: TGTGCCAGCAGCTCCCGCGGGGGCGCTCTAGAAGAGACCCAGTACTTC. Encoded protein: CASSSRGGALEETQYF. The chain joins TRBV13 to TRBJ2-5; D possibly corresponds to TRBD2 (7 bases). V was trimmed by 4 bases and J by 3 bases, leaving 18 bases between them. The CDR3 loop spans 16 amino acids. Germline V gene lookup returns CDR1 PRHDT and CDR2 FYEKMQ (reference sequence).

The rearrangement joins TRBV10-3 to TRBJ1-1; D is perhaps TRBD1 (5 bases). The CDR3 totals 13 residues. Germline-derived CDR1 and CDR2 are ENHRY and SYGVKD. Trimming pared 10 bases from V and 5 bases from J, leaving 17 bases between. The CDR3 DNA sequence: TGTGCCAATAGGGGCAGGGAGTCAACTGAAGCTTTCTTT. Protein: CANRGRESTEAFF.

This chain connects TRBV11-1 to TRBJ2-7; 7 bases agree with TRBD1. The germline V gene encodes CDR1 SGHAT and CDR2 FQDESV (reference sequence). J was trimmed by 0 bases and V by 5 bases; bases with no gene match: 1. The CDR3 sequence is 13 residues long. CDR3 loop: CASSRDSSYEQYF. For the CDR3, the DNA is TGTGCCAGCAGCCGGGACAGCTCCTACGAGCAGTACTTC.

The rearrangement joins TRBV11-3 to TRBJ2-2; 7 positions agree with TRBD2. CDR3 length: 14 amino acids. V trimming: 4 bases; J trimming: 4 bases; junction bases outside the gene matches: 3. Germline CDR1 is SGHNT and CDR2 is YENEEA. The CDR3, as DNA: TGTGCCAGCAGCTCGGAGCGGGGCACCGGGGAGCTGTTTTTT. This translates into CASSSERGTGELFF.

The chain combines TRBV5-1 with TRBJ1-1; maybe TRBD1 (6 bases). This CDR3 is 13 amino acids long. Trimming cost V 3 bases and J 7 bases, with 13 bases left between them. Germline V gene sequence: CDR1 SGHRS, CDR2 YFSETQ. The CDR3 region is CASSYTPGVEAFF. As DNA, the CDR3 is TGCGCCAGCAGCTACACGCCAGGGGTTGAAGCTTTCTTT.

This clone was detected once. The chain joins TRBV7-8 to TRBJ1-5; D not resolved. Trimming took 0 bases from V and 5 from J, leaving 2 bases between them. The CDR3 is 12 amino acids. In germline, CDR1 is SGHVS, CDR2 FQNEAQ. CDR3 DNA: TGTGCCAGCAGCTTAGCGGATCAGCCCCAGCATTTT. Amino acid sequence: CASSLADQPQHF. Together with reference TRBV7-8 and TRBJ1-5, the CDR3 gives the full variable domain: GAGVSQSPRYKVAKRGQDVALRCDPISGHVSLFWYQQALGQGPEFLTYFQNEAQLDKSGLPSDRFFAERPEGSVSTLKIQRTQQEDSAVYLCASSLADQPQHFGDGTRLSIL.

The genes are TRBV27 and TRBJ2-7; D gene unclear. CDR3 length: 15 residues. Germline-derived CDR1 and CDR2 are MNHEY and SMNVEV (reference sequence). Trimming removed 2 bases at V and 0 bases at J, with 11 bases between. Here the CDR3 DNA reads TGTGCCAGCAGTTTAGGAGACTTGGGCTCCTACGAGCAGTACTTC. This translates into CASSLGDLGSYEQYF.

The chain links TRBV4-1 to TRBJ1-1; D gene ambiguous. Germline CDR1 and CDR2: MGHRA and YSYEKL. Trimming removed 3 bases at V and 4 bases at J, with 6 bases between. The CDR3 is 12 amino acids. The CDR3 bases are TGCGCCAGCAGCCAGGGCATCACTGAAGCTTTCTTT. This gives the protein CASSQGITEAFF.

This clone has more than one count but fewer than ten. The chain couples TRBV7-3 to TRBJ1-3, with TRBD1 identical over 7 bases. CDR3 length: 14 residues. V lost 5 bases to trimming and J lost 1 base; unmatched junction nucleotides: 2. From germline, CDR1 is SGHTA and CDR2 FQGTGA. The CDR3 bases are TGTGCCAGCAGCGCGACAGGGTCTGGAAACACCATATATTTT. Translated, it gives CASSATGSGNTIYF.

The chain carries TRBV2 and TRBJ2-7, with no clear D. Germline V gene sequence: CDR1 SNHLY, CDR2 FYNNEI. V was shortened by 2 bases and J by 0 bases, with 8 bases between the two germline ends. The CDR3 covers 14 residues. The CDR3 DNA reads as TGTGCCAGCAGTGAAATAATAAGCTCCTACGAGCAGTACTTC. It yields the protein CASSEIISSYEQYF. The full variable domain, in which reference TRBV2 and TRBJ2-7 provide the parts outside the CDR3, is EPEVTQTPSHQVTQMGQEVILRCVPISNHLYFYWYRQILGQKVEFLVSFYNNEISEKSEIFDDQFSVERPDGSNFTLKIRSTKLEDSAMYFCASSEIISSYEQYFGPGTRLTVT.

V usage is TRBV4-1 and J usage is TRBJ1-1, with unresolved D. CDR1 is MGHRA, CDR2 YSYEKL, per germline. CDR3 size: 15 residues. Trimming removed 1 base from V and 2 bases from J, with 11 bases in between. CDR3 loop: CASSQVFGSNTEAFF. DNA of the CDR3: TGCGCCAGCAGCCAAGTGTTCGGCAGCAACACTGAAGCTTTCTTT.

This clone came up once. V gene TRBV11-3 combines with J gene TRBJ2-5, with TRBD2 identical over 8 bases. Trimming took 5 bases from V and 5 from J; bases not matched to a gene: 13. The CDR3 extends over 16 amino acids. Germline CDR1 SGHNT, CDR2 YENEEA. The CDR3 DNA reads TGTGCCAGCAGCCAAGGGCGACTAGCGTTGGGGGAGACCCAGTACTTC. Translated: CASSQGRLALGETQYF.

V usage is TRBV4-1 and J usage is TRBJ1-2, with no clear D. CDR3 length: 16 amino acids. V shed 1 base and J shed 0 bases, with 12 bases lying between them. Germline V gives CDR1 MGHRA, CDR2 YSYEKL. In DNA, the CDR3 is TGCGCCAGCAGCCAAGCTTGGACCGAAACTAACTATGGCTACACCTTC. Amino acids: CASSQAWTETNYGYTF.

The rearrangement links TRBV9 to TRBJ1-6; the D gene is possibly TRBD1 (5 bases). V was cut by 3 bases and J by 0 bases, with 10 bases left in between. The CDR3 runs 16 residues. The V gene's germline CDR1 is SGDLS and CDR2 YYNGEE. This chain's CDR3 is CASSGGASSYNSPLHF. CDR3 bases: TGTGCCAGCAGCGGCGGGGCAAGCTCCTATAATTCACCCCTCCACTTT.

The V and J genes are TRBV13 and TRBJ1-1; 10 bases line up with TRBD1. CDR1 is PRHDT and CDR2 is FYEKMQ in the germline V gene (reference sequence). J lost 11 bases, V lost 5 bases, and 5 bases had no gene match. The CDR3 contains 12 residues. The CDR3 nucleotides read TGTGCCAGCAGCAGGACAGGGGGTGAGGCTTTCTTT. This encodes CASSRTGGEAFF. The entire variable domain, with the rest obtained from reference TRBV13 and TRBJ1-1, is as follows: AAGVIQSPRHLIKEKRETATLKCYPIPRHDTVYWYQQGPGQDPQFLISFYEKMQSDKGSIPDRFSAQQFSDYHSELNMSSLELGDSALYFCASSRTGGEAFFGQGTRLTVV.

The chain recombines TRBV28 with TRBJ2-7, with D hard to call. V was shortened by 2 bases and J by 5 bases, with 4 bases between the two germline ends. This CDR3 is 11 amino acids long. From germline, CDR1 is MDHEN and CDR2 SYDVKM. The CDR3 DNA sequence: TGTGCCAGCAGTTTAACTCACGAGCAGTACTTC. It translates to CASSLTHEQYF.

The chain employs TRBV27 and TRBJ2-1; D might be TRBD2 (6 bases). V shed 8 bases and J shed 0 bases, with 11 bases lying between them. Germline lookup yields CDR1 MNHEY and CDR2 SMNVEV (reference sequence). The CDR3 totals 14 residues. The CDR3 DNA follows: TGTGCCAGCTCCATAGCGGTCTCCTACAATGAGCAGTTCTTC. This gives the protein CASSIAVSYNEQFF.

The rearrangement links TRBV19 to TRBJ1-3, with D hard to call. Trimming removed 3 bases from V and 6 bases from J, with 6 bases in between. The length of the CDR3 is 12 residues. CDR1 and CDR2 (germline): LNHDA, SQIVND (reference sequence). The CDR3 bases are TGTGCCAGTAGTATGGACCCAAACACCATATATTTT. This codes for CASSMDPNTIYF.

The chain couples TRBV19 to TRBJ2-5; TRBD1 matches at 8 bases. Germline trimming cut 5 bases from V and 5 bases from J; bases unmatched to any gene: 4. The germline V gene has CDR1 LNHDA and CDR2 SQIVND (reference sequence). The CDR3 contains 13 residues. CDR3 sequence reads: CASSPRGRETQYF. CDR3 DNA: TGTGCCAGTAGTCCCAGGGGGCGGGAGACCCAGTACTTC.